This TCR beta chain was recovered during a study of response to subunit inactivated influenza vaccine. Regarding the study as a whole: It was the authors' suggestion that each seasonal influenza vaccination recruits few new T cells.

Comments on this clonotype: As yet, its antigen is unknown.

TCRdb itself ran the RT-PCR reads through MiXCR, one entry per CDR3 protein. The top ten clones hold 2.5% to 3.5% of a sample with roughly 500,000 distinct CDR3 sequences, about 17% of them seen once. Between the trimmed V and J ends, which lost 0 bases and 4 bases, there was a span of 12 bases. This CDR3 is 15 amino acids long. CDR1 MNHEY and CDR2 SVGAGI come from the germline V gene. Sequenced material: CD4+ T cells sorted from PBMCs, taken around 25 months after vaccination. The source of this sequence is a man aged 45-69 years who received an inactivated influenza vaccine. J is TRBJ1-1 and V is TRBV6-5; D is unclear. The chain's CDR3 is CASSYSRHGRTEAFF. The CDR3 DNA is TGTGCCAGCAGTTACTCCCGACATGGCCGCACTGAAGCTTTCTTT.